These T cell receptor beta chains were read from a single sample in a study of blood T cell repertoires in COVID-19. TCRdb's table, derived via immunoSEQ multiplex PCR, lists solely in-frame clones and lacks some. The table lists about 70,000 clones, 70% to 90% of them singletons, with almost 1.5% in the top ten. Material for sequencing was peripheral blood. These receptors originate from a woman in her sixties with acute or convalescent COVID-19. The CDR3 runs from the conserved cysteine through the conserved F or W. A D gene is named only where the DNA matches it firmly. Clone size, where shown, is once, few, many, or a class for clones that have expanded.

abundance	v_gene	d_gene	j_gene	CDR3aa	CDR3nt
-	TRBV30	-	TRBJ2-7	CAANQGTNYEQYF	TGTGCCGCGAATCAGGGAACAAACTACGAGCAGTACTTC
-	TRBV19	-	TRBJ1-5	CASSIVGDNSNQPQHF	TGTGCCAGTAGTATAGTTGGCGACAATAGCAATCAGCCCCAGCATTTT
-	TRBV9	TRBD2	TRBJ2-2	CASSVGPSRAGGHGELFF	TGTGCCAGCAGCGTGGGACCTAGTCGGGCGGGAGGGCACGGGGAGCTGTTTTTT
-	TRBV7-7	TRBD2	TRBJ2-1	CASSDLGAGTNEQFF	TGTGCCAGCAGCGACCTCGGAGCGGGAACAAATGAGCAGTTCTTC
-	TRBV19	-	TRBJ2-5	CASSTNPGLREETQYF	TGTGCCAGTAGTACCAACCCGGGACTCCGAGAAGAGACCCAGTACTTC
-	TRBV19	-	TRBJ2-7	CASQPTSGVSYEQYF	TGTGCCAGCCAACCGACTTCCGGGGTCTCCTACGAGCAGTACTTC
-	TRBV10-3	-	TRBJ1-5	CATRRLGEDNQPQHF	TGTGCCACGCGAAGACTAGGGGAAGACAATCAGCCCCAGCATTTT
-	TRBV6-5	-	TRBJ1-1	CASSNDLSRTAEAFF	TGTGCCAGCAGTAACGATTTGTCCAGAACAGCTGAAGCTTTCTTT
-	TRBV3-1/TRBV3-2	TRBD1	TRBJ1-6	CASSQNQGTGHSPLHF	TGTGCCAGCAGCCAAAACCAGGGGACAGGTCATTCACCCCTCCACTTT
-	TRBV3-1/TRBV3-2	TRBD1	TRBJ2-3	CASSPNRGIMDTQYF	TGTGCCAGCAGCCCCAACAGGGGCATCATGGATACGCAGTATTTT
-	TRBV9	TRBD1	TRBJ2-7	CASSVRTGGGEQYF	TGTGCCAGCAGCGTCCGGACAGGAGGTGGCGAGCAGTACTTC
-	TRBV5-5	-	TRBJ1-6	CASSLEEGARSPLHF	TGTGCCAGCAGCTTGGAAGAAGGGGCGCGTTCACCCCTCCACTTT
-	TRBV3-1/TRBV3-2	-	TRBJ1-4	CASSRNEKLFF	TGTGCCAGCAGTCGTAATGAAAAACTGTTTTTT
-	TRBV27	-	TRBJ1-5	CASSFSASRGANQPQHF	TGTGCCAGCAGTTTTAGCGCCAGCCGGGGAGCTAATCAGCCCCAGCATTTT
-	TRBV6-5	TRBD1	TRBJ1-1	CASSNPQGANTEAFF	TGTGCCAGCAGTAACCCTCAGGGGGCCAACACTGAAGCTTTCTTT
-	TRBV7-2	TRBD1	TRBJ1-2	CASSKRQGSQSGYTF	TGTGCCAGCAGCAAAAGACAGGGTAGTCAATCTGGCTACACCTTC
once	TRBV5-1	TRBD1	TRBJ2-7	CASSLSGTGGYEQYF	TGCGCCAGCAGCTTATCCGGGACAGGGGGCTACGAGCAGTACTTC
-	TRBV30	-	TRBJ2-1	CAWSVGLAFYNEQFF	TGTGCCTGGAGTGTAGGGCTAGCGTTCTACAATGAGCAGTTCTTC
-	TRBV5-1	-	TRBJ2-7	CASSLGQGGGEQYF	TGCGCCAGCAGCTTAGGGCAGGGAGGAGGCGAGCAGTACTTC
-	TRBV28	TRBD2	TRBJ2-1	CASNGGGPYNEQFF	TGTGCCAGCAACGGCGGGGGGCCATACAATGAGCAGTTCTTC
-	TRBV7-3	TRBD1	TRBJ1-3	CASSSKPTGHGNTIYF	TGTGCCAGCAGCTCTAAGCCGACAGGGCACGGAAACACCATATATTTT
-	TRBV5-1	-	TRBJ1-2	CASKSGQGPIYGYTF	TGCGCCAGCAAGTCCGGGCAGGGTCCTATCTATGGCTACACCTTC
-	TRBV3-1/TRBV3-2	-	TRBJ1-4	CASQGLGREKLFF	TGTGCCAGCCAGGGGCTGGGCAGGGAAAAACTGTTTTTT
few	TRBV3-1/TRBV3-2	TRBD2	TRBJ2-6	CASSHHLGLAGGGSSGANVLTF	TGTGCCAGCAGCCACCACCTGGGACTAGCGGGAGGGGGAAGCTCTGGGGCCAACGTCCTGACTTTC
-	TRBV24-1	-	TRBJ2-1	CATSVRGAGIDEQFF	TGTGCCACCAGTGTTCGGGGGGCCGGTATCGATGAGCAGTTCTTC
-	TRBV6-5	TRBD1	TRBJ2-7	CASRQTGTGDYEQYF	TGTGCCAGCAGACAAACCGGGACAGGAGACTACGAGCAGTACTTC
-	TRBV19	TRBD1	TRBJ1-2	CASSIDRDRGTSNYGYTF	TGTGCCAGTAGTATAGACCGGGACAGGGGGACATCTAACTATGGCTACACCTTC
once	TRBV10-1	-	TRBJ2-7	CASRTCLARPSYEQYF	TGCGCCAGCAGAACCTGCCTAGCGAGACCTTCCTACGAGCAGTACTTC
-	TRBV28	TRBD1	TRBJ1-1	CASSLGRWKGAHETNTEAFF	TGTGCCAGCAGTTTGGGTCGTTGGAAGGGGGCTCATGAAACGAACACTGAAGCTTTCTTT
-	TRBV6-5	TRBD1	TRBJ1-2	CASSYSMGQGLPGYTF	TGTGCCAGCAGTTACTCGATGGGACAGGGACTCCCTGGCTACACCTTC
-	TRBV5-5	TRBD2	TRBJ2-7	CASSGGLAGTPNSYEQYF	TGTGCCAGCAGCGGAGGACTAGCGGGGACTCCCAACTCCTACGAGCAGTACTTC
-	TRBV4-1	TRBD1	TRBJ2-2	CASSQGTGGTGELFF	TGCGCCAGCAGCCAAGGGACAGGGGGTACCGGGGAGCTGTTTTTT
-	TRBV5-8	-	TRBJ1-3	CASSFDRYSGNTIYF	TGTGCCAGCAGCTTCGACAGATATTCTGGAAACACCATATATTTT
-	TRBV5-4	-	TRBJ1-6	CASSFWGDNSPLHF	TGTGCCAGCAGCTTTTGGGGGGACAATTCACCCCTCCACTTT
once	TRBV3-1/TRBV3-2	TRBD2	TRBJ2-1	CASSQAAGAEGNEQFF	TGTGCCAGCAGCCAAGCTGCGGGAGCTGAAGGGAATGAGCAGTTCTTC
-	TRBV28	-	TRBJ1-5	CASIRETPNQPQHF	TGTGCCAGTATCAGGGAAACCCCCAATCAGCCCCAGCATTTT
-	TRBV9	TRBD2	TRBJ2-3	CASSVRGVRTDTQYF	TGTGCCAGCAGCGTACGGGGGGTCCGCACAGATACGCAGTATTTT
once	TRBV24-1	TRBD1	TRBJ2-1	CATGAGIGQGNNEQFF	TGTGCCACCGGGGCGGGTATCGGACAGGGGAACAATGAGCAGTTCTTC
-	TRBV20-1	-	TRBJ2-5	CSARGSGTQYF	TGCAGTGCTAGGGGGAGCGGGACCCAGTACTTC
once	TRBV12-3/TRBV12-4	TRBD1	TRBJ2-1	CASRSGQVNEQFF	TGTGCCAGCAGGTCGGGACAGGTCAATGAGCAGTTCTTC
-	TRBV6-6	TRBD1	TRBJ2-3	CASSLTGGSDTQYF	TGTGCCAGCAGTCTTACAGGGGGCTCAGATACGCAGTATTTT
-	TRBV7-6	TRBD1	TRBJ1-2	CASSSEPTGYYTF	TGTGCCAGCTCCTCGGAGCCGACAGGGTACTACACCTTC